This entry is about one T cell receptor beta chain. No antigen is known for it. The sample belongs to a study of molecular identifiers for immune sequencing clone quantification. Study results and caveats: Among effectors, clones above 20 RNA copies held over 97% of molecules; among naive cells, under 1%.

Trimming took off 10 bases at V and 3 bases at J, with 16 bases between the two ends. This CDR3 is built from 13 residues. Germline CDR1 and CDR2: SEHNR and FQNEAQ (reference sequence). One entry per CDR3 protein, called by TCRdb with MiXCR from the PCR reads. The sample shows about half a million distinct CDR3 sequences, about 25% of them seen only once. Isolation of naive CD8 T cells was achieved by sorting on a CD8+CD4-CCR7+CD45RA+ phenotype. Source material: naive CD8+ T cells from blood, with Jurkat cell RNA spiked in. Subset: FACS-sorted CD8+CD4-CCR7+CD45RA+ naive T cells. This receptor was taken from a human donor in good health. Some libraries in this study had Jurkat cell RNA spiked in. V gene TRBV7-9 combines with J gene TRBJ2-7; D remains ambiguous. CDR3 sequence reads: CANRPATYYEQYF. The CDR3 bases are TGTGCCAACCGCCCGGCGACTTACTACGAGCAGTACTTC.